This T cell receptor beta chain was sequenced for a study of Ad26.COV2.S vaccination and SARS-CoV-2 variants. Treatment defined: some 20 received Ad26.COV2.S at low or high dose, single or two shots; about 5 received placebo; per-sample allocation not given. The study sampled participants on day 63 after the first vaccine or placebo injection. Clones were sequenced by immunoSEQ multiplex PCR, and TCRdb holds only the in-frame ones, with some missing. This table holds approximately 410,000 clones, roughly 88% found once. This CDR3 is built from 14 residues. Germline CDR1 and CDR2: WSHSY and SAAADI. V dropped 6 bases and J dropped 0 bases, with 8 bases sitting between them.

Material: peripheral blood, obtained in a trial of Ad26.COV2.S vaccine versus placebo. V and J are TRBV10-2 and TRBJ2-2; D unclear. This sequence was found in a person between 18 and 59 years old who received the Ad26.COV2.S COVID-19 vaccine or a placebo. The CDR3 spells CASSAGPNTGELFF. The CDR3 DNA follows: TGCGCCAGCAGCGCCGGGCCGAACACCGGGGAGCTGTTTTTT.